The present entry profiles one T cell receptor beta chain with its context. One entry per CDR3 protein, called by TCRdb with MiXCR from the 5' RACE reads. The table has 300,000 to 400,000 distinct CDR3 sequences, 9% to 15% seen once. These data are taken from a study of identical twins. CDR1 and CDR2 from the germline V gene are SGHRS and YFSETQ. The junction had 8 bases not matched to a gene; V was cut back by 3 bases and J by 0 bases. CDR3 length: 17 residues. The same data also contributed to another study, on yellow fever vaccine responses in identical twins.

V is TRBV5-1 and J is TRBJ2-1; 8 positions match TRBD1. This receptor was taken from a woman younger than 35 in good health. The sequencing input was CD8+ T cells sorted from blood. The CDR3 region has the DNA TGCGCCAGCAGCTACGGGACAGGCCAGAGCTCCTACAATGAGCAGTTCTTC. Its protein product is CASSYGTGQSSYNEQFF.